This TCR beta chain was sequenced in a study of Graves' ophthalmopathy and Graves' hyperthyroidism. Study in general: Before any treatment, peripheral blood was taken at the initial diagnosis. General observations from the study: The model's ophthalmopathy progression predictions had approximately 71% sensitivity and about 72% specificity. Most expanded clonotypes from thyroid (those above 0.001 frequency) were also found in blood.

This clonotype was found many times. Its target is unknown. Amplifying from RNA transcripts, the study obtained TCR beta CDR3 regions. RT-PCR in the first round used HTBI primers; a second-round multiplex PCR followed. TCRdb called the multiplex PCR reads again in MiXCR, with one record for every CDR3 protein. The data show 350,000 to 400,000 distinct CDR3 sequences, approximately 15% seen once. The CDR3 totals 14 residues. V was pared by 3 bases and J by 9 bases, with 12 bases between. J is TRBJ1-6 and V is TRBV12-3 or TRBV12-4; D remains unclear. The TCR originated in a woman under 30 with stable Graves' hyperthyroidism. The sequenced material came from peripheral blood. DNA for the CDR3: TGTGCCAGCAGTTTCCAGAGGCTCGGTTCACCCCTCCACTTT. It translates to CASSFQRLGSPLHF.